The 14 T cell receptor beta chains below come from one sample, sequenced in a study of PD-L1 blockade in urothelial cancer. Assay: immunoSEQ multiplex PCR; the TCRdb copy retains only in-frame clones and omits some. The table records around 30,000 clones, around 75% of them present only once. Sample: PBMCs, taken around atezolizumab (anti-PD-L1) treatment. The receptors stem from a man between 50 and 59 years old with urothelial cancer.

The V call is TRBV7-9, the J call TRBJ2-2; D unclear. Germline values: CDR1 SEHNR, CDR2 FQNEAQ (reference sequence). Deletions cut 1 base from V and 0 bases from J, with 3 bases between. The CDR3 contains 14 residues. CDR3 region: CASSLVTNTGELFF. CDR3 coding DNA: TGTGCCAGCAGCTTAGTAACGAACACCGGGGAGCTGTTTTTT. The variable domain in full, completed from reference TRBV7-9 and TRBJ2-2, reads DTGVSQNPRHKITKRGQNVTFRCDPISEHNRLYWYRQTLGQGPEFLTYFQNEAQLEKSRLLSDRFSAERPKGSFSTLEIQRTEQGDSAMYLCASSLVTNTGELFFGEGSRLTVL.

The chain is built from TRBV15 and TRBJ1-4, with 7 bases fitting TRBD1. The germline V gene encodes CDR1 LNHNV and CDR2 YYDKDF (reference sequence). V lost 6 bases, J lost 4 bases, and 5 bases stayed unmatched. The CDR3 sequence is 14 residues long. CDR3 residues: CATRMGQLNEKLFF. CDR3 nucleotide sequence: TGTGCCACCAGAATGGGACAGCTTAATGAAAAACTGTTTTTT.

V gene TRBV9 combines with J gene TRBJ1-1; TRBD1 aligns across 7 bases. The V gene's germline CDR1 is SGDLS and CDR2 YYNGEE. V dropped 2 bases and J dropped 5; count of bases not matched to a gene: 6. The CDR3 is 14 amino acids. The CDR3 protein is CASSVTGVWTEAFF. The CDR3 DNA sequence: TGTGCCAGCAGCGTCACAGGGGTTTGGACTGAAGCTTTCTTT.

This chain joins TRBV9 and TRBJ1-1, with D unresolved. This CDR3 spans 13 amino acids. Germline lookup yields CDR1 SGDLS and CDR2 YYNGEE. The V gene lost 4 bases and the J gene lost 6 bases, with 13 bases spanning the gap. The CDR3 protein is CASSRSEAPEAFF. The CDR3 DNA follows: TGTGCCAGCAGCCGTTCGGAGGCGCCTGAAGCTTTCTTT. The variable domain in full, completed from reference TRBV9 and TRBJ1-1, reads DSGVTQTPKHLITATGQRVTLRCSPRSGDLSVYWYQQSLDQGLQFLIQYYNGEERAKGNILERFSAQQFPDLHSELNLSSLELGDSALYFCASSRSEAPEAFFGQGTRLTVV.

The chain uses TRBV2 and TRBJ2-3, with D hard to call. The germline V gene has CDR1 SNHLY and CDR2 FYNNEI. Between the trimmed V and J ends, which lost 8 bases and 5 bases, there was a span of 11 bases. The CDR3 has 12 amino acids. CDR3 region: CASSYAGDTQYF. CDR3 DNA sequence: TGTGCCAGCTCCTACGCAGGAGATACGCAGTATTTT.

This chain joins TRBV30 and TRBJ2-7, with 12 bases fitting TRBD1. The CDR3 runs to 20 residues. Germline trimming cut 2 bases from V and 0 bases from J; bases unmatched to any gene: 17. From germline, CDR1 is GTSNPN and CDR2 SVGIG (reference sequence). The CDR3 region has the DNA TGTGCCTGGAGTATTAAGCGGAGTGGGACAGGGGGCTTCCACTCCTACGAGCAGTACTTC. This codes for CAWSIKRSGTGGFHSYEQYF.

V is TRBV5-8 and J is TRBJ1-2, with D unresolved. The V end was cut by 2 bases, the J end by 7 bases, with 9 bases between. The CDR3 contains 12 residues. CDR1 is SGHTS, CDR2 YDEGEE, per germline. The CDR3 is CASSFPRSGYTF. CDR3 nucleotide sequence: TGTGCCAGCAGCTTCCCAAGGAGTGGCTACACCTTC.

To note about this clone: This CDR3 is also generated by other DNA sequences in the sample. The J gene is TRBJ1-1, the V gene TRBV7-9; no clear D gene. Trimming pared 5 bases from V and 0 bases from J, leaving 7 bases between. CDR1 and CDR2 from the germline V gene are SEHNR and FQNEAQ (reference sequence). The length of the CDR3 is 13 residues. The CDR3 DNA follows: TGTGCCAGCAGCCTCGACATGAACACTGAAGCTTTCTTT. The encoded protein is CASSLDMNTEAFF.

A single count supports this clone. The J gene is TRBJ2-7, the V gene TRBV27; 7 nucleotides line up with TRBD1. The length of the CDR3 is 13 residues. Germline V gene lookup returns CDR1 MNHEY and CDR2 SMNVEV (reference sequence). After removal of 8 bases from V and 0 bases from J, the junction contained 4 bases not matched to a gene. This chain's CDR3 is CASGTAFSYEQYF. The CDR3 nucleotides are TGTGCCAGCGGGACAGCCTTCTCCTACGAGCAGTACTTC.

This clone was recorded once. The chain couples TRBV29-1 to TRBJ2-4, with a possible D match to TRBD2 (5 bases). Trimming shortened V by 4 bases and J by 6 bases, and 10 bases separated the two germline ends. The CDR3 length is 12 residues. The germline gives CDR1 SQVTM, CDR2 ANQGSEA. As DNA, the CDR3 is TGCAGCGTTGGAGGGATGACAAACATTCAGTACTTC. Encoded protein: CSVGGMTNIQYF. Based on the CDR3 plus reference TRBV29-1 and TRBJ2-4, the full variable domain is SAVISQKPSRDICQRGTSLTIQCQVDSQVTMMFWYRQQPGQSLTLIATANQGSEATYESGFVIDKFPISRPNLTFSTLTVSNMSPEDSSIYLCSVGGMTNIQYFGAGTRLSVL.

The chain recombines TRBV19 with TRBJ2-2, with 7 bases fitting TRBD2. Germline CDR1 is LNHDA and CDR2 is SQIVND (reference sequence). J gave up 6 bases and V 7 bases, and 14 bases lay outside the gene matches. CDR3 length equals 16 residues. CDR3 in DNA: TGTGCCAGTATAGCCATGGGGGAGGGTCGGCCCGGGGAGCTGTTTTTT. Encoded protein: CASIAMGEGRPGELFF.

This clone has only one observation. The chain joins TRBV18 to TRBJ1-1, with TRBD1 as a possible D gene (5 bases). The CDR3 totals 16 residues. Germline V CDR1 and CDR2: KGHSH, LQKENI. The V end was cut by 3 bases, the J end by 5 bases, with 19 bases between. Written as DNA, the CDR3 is TGTGCCAGCTCACCCTCCTTAGGGCCCAAGGGGACTGAAGCTTTCTTT. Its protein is CASSPSLGPKGTEAFF.

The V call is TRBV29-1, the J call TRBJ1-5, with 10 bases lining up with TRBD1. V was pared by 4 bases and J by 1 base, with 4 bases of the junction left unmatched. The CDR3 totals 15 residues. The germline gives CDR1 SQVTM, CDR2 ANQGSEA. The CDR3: CSVAGQGTSNQPQHF. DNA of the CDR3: TGCAGCGTTGCGGGACAGGGGACCAGCAATCAGCCCCAGCATTTT.

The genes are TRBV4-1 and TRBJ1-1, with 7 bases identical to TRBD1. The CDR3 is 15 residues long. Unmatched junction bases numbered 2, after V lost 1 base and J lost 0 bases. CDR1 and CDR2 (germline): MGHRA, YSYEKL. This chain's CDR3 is CASSQGDSMNTEAFF. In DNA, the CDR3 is TGCGCCAGCAGCCAAGGGGACAGCATGAACACTGAAGCTTTCTTT.